This TCR beta chain was recorded in a study of shared clonotypes between healthy human individuals. Study details: Donors had three CD4 naive, three CD4 memory, two CD8 naive and one CD8 memory plate apiece. General observations from the study: Read depth was anticipated to influence clonotype sharing among donors. Across several donors, naive CD4 shared 5% to 6%, naive CD8 around 3.5%, memory CD4 roughly 2.1%, memory CD8 0.4% to 0.5%. Naive subsets generally exceeded memory subsets in estimated richness.

The germline V gene has CDR1 GTSNPN and CDR2 SVGIG (reference sequence). There are 15 residues in the CDR3. Using immunoSEQ multiplex PCR, the repertoire was profiled, and TCRdb retains in-frame clones only, with some absent. The sample records about 2.4 million clones, 93% being singletons. A remark on this clone: The antigen remains undetermined.

Sequencing used naive CD4+ T cells from PBMCs. Subset in this sample: CD45RA+ positively selected. The J gene is TRBJ2-5, the V gene TRBV30; the D is unclear. The DNA end is more similar to TRBJ2-7, so the J call may be wrong. The TCR originated in a man aged 18 to 29 in good health. Some clones in this sample may be carry-over from other donors' samples. For the CDR3, the DNA is TGTGCCTGGAGTGGGGATTCAGACCCTGCCTACGAGCAGTACTTC. Its translation: CAWSGDSDPAYEQYF.